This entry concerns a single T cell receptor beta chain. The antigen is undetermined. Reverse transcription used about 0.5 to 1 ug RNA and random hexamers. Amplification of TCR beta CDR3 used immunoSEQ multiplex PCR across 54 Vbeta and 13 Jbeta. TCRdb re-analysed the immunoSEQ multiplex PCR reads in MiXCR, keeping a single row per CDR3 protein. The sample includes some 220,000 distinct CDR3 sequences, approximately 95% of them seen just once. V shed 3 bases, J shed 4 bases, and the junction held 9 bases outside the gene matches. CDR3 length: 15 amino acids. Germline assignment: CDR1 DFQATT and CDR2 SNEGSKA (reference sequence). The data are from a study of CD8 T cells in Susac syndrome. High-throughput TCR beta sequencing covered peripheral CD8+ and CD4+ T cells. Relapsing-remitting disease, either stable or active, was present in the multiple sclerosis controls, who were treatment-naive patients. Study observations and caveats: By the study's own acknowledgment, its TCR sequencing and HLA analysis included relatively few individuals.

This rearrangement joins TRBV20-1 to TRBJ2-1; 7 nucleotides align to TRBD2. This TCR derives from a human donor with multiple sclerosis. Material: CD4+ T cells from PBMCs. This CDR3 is CSASTPGGRYNEQFF. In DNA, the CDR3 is TGCAGTGCTAGCACCCCGGGAGGACGGTACAATGAGCAGTTCTTC.